The 7 T cell receptor beta chains below all came from one sample that was sequenced in a study of T cell repertoires in cytomegalovirus infection. TCRdb re-called the reads through MiXCR, storing one row per CDR3 protein. The table records about 740,000 distinct CDR3 sequences, approximately 40% of them present only once. Sequenced: PBMCs. The origin of the receptors is a human donor in good health (CMV status not recorded). Some clones in this sample may be carry-over from other donors' samples.

This clonotype was picked up a small number of times. CDR3 DNA: TGTGCCACCAGCAGAGTCTTCGGTCAGGCTAGCACAGATACGCAGTATTTT. Translated: CATSRVFGQASTDTQYF. The chain links TRBV15 to TRBJ2-3; D gene ambiguous. The CDR3 has 17 amino acids. Germline CDR1 LNHNV, CDR2 YYDKDF (reference sequence). Trimming shortened V by 1 base and J by 0 bases, and 14 bases separated the two germline ends.

In its sample, this clonotype was seen a few times. The chain combines TRBV6-6 with TRBJ2-7, with D perhaps TRBD1 (5 bases). The CDR3 covers 13 residues. Germline loops: CDR1 MNHNY, CDR2 SVGAGI (reference sequence). The V and J ends lost 2 bases and 2 bases respectively, with 7 bases between them. CDR3 region: CASSYGAAYEQYF. In DNA, the CDR3 is TGTGCCAGCAGTTACGGGGCAGCCTACGAGCAGTACTTC.

The chain uses TRBV20-1 and TRBJ2-7; no clear D gene. This CDR3 region has 14 residues. V lost 3 bases, J lost 0 bases, and 12 bases lay in between. CDR1 and CDR2 from the germline V gene are DFQATT and SNEGSKA (reference sequence). The CDR3 spells CSASGGLSSYEQYF. The CDR3 DNA reads as TGCAGTGCTAGCGGCGGATTGAGCTCCTACGAGCAGTACTTC.

The chain is built from TRBV20-1 and TRBJ2-7; tentatively, D is TRBD1 (6 bases). The germline V gene has CDR1 DFQATT and CDR2 SNEGSKA (reference sequence). V was clipped by 3 bases and J by 4 bases, with 13 bases between them. CDR3 size: 13 residues. In DNA form, the CDR3 reads TGCAGTGCTAGGAGTTGGCAGGGGTACGAGCAGTACTTC. It codes for CSARSWQGYEQYF.

This chain links TRBV7-3 with TRBJ2-3; D gene ambiguous. The V gene's germline CDR1 is SGHTA and CDR2 FQGTGA. The CDR3 consists of 13 residues. Trimming left V 3 bases short and J 2 bases short, with 6 bases between. The CDR3 DNA reads as TGTGCCAGCAGCTTCACCGACACAGATACGCAGTATTTT. Translating gives CASSFTDTDTQYF.

As regards this clonotype: A much more abundant neighbour one base away suggests this may be a read error. This chain links TRBV7-8 with TRBJ1-1; maybe TRBD1 (6 bases). The CDR3 runs to 16 residues. In germline, CDR1 is SGHVS, CDR2 FQNEAQ. Written as DNA, the CDR3 is TGTGCCAGCAGCTTCGTTGGGGGGCGAATGAACACTGAAGATTTCTTT. Protein: CASSFVGGRMNTEDFF.

This chain uses TRBV5-6 with TRBJ1-6; TRBD1 aligns across 9 bases. CDR1 is SGHDT, CDR2 YYEEEE, per germline. This CDR3 comprises 18 residues. Unmatched junction bases numbered 15, after V lost 4 bases and J lost 7 bases. This chain's CDR3 is CASSSLSYGTGFNSPLHF. The CDR3 DNA reads TGTGCCAGCAGCAGCCTATCTTACGGGACAGGGTTCAATTCACCCCTCCACTTT.